This T cell receptor beta chain comes out of a study of blood T cell repertoires in COVID-19. Study-level information: The samples span acute and convalescent COVID-19 from the United States, Italy and Spain. PBMCs, B-cell-depleted T cells, or T cells were the source of the cDNA or gDNA that made up the material.

Original processing notes: It was from reference gene primer amplification that nucleated cell counts were estimated. TCRdb keeps only in-frame clones here, not all; method: immunoSEQ multiplex PCR. D and trimming were read from the DNA, whereas the V and J calls and clone size are those reported in that table. The data contain some 120,000 clones, roughly 85% of them singletons. Enrolled during active infection, Seattle patients were then followed longitudinally. The germline V and J ends were trimmed by 7 bases and 5 bases, with 15 bases remaining between them. The germline CDR1 and CDR2 sequences are MDHEN and SYDVKM. There are 15 residues in the CDR3.

Sequenced sample: peripheral blood. The sequence was obtained from a woman at least 80 years old with COVID-19, enrolled during active disease. The chain uses TRBV28 and TRBJ1-6; no reliable D call. The CDR3 nucleotides are TGTGCCAGCAACCTGGGAGGCGTCCATAATTCACCCCTCCACTTT. This codes for CASNLGGVHNSPLHF.